These 27 T cell receptor beta chains share one sample of origin, sequenced in a study of T cells after yellow fever vaccination. Via MiXCR, TCRdb re-called the 5' RACE reads, giving one row per CDR3 protein. Of some 260,000 distinct CDR3 sequences listed, approximately 5.2% are singletons. The source was CD4+ T cells sorted from PBMCs, collected on the day of the yellow fever booster vaccination. The receptors were gathered from a young man who received the YFV17D yellow fever vaccine.

The J gene is TRBJ1-4, the V gene TRBV21-1; TRBD1, the table's D call, was not compared with the DNA. TRBV21-1 is noted as a pseudogene. The length of the CDR3 is 16 residues. As DNA, the CDR3 is TGTGCCAGCAACCCCCCCCGGGACAGGGCGGATGAAAAACTGTTTTTT. Translation: CASNPPRDRADEKLFF.

The V and J genes are TRBV12-3 or TRBV12-4 and TRBJ2-2; 7 bases align to TRBD1. The CDR3 has 16 residues. J gave up 1 base and V 6 bases, and 8 bases lay outside the gene matches. The CDR3 reads CASSPQGVGNTGELFF. The CDR3 nucleotides are TGTGCCAGCAGCCCTCAGGGGGTGGGGAACACCGGGGAGCTGTTTTTT.

This clonotype was seen a handful of times. The V call is TRBV4-1, the J call TRBJ1-4; 8 nucleotides match TRBD1. The CDR3 consists of 16 residues. Germline assignment: CDR1 MGHRA and CDR2 YSYEKL. The V gene end was trimmed by 6 bases and the J gene end by 0 bases; junction bases not matched to a gene: 6. The CDR3 DNA follows: TGCGCCAGCAGACAACCGGGACAGGCAACTAATGAAAAACTGTTTTTT. It codes for CASRQPGQATNEKLFF.

The table lists this clonotype with many counts. The V and J genes are TRBV7-2 and TRBJ2-2, with 9 bases aligning to TRBD1. The ends lost 4 bases at V and 2 bases at J; junction bases unmatched: 2. Per the germline V gene, CDR1 is SGHTA and CDR2 is FQGNSA. There are 15 residues in the CDR3. CDR3 residues: CASSSGQGNTGELFF. In nucleotides, the CDR3 is TGTGCCAGCAGCTCGGGACAGGGTAACACCGGGGAGCTGTTTTTT.

This chain links TRBV7-2 with TRBJ1-2; no firm D call. With 5 bases removed from V and 4 bases from J, the gap between germline ends came to 8 bases. Germline V gene sequence: CDR1 SGHTA, CDR2 FQGNSA. The CDR3 has 12 residues. CDR3 in DNA: TGTGCCAGCAGCCCGACCCCCTATGGCTACACCTTC. The encoded protein is CASSPTPYGYTF. Full variable domain (outside the CDR3, taken from reference TRBV7-2 and TRBJ1-2): GAGVSQSPSNKVTEKGKDVELRCDPISGHTALYWYRQSLGQGLEFLIYFQGNSAPDKSGLPSDRFSAERTGGSVSTLTIQRTQQEDSAVYLCASSPTPYGYTFGSGTRLTVV.

In its sample, this clonotype was seen a few times. The gene calls are TRBV5-1 and TRBJ2-2; D is ambiguous. The germline V and J ends were trimmed by 4 bases and 6 bases, with 13 bases remaining between them. CDR1 and CDR2 (germline): SGHRS, YFSETQ. The CDR3 sequence is 14 residues long. CDR3 loop: CASSPTLGSGELFF. In nucleotides, the CDR3 is TGCGCCAGCAGCCCGACACTTGGGTCCGGGGAGCTGTTTTTT.

In this sample, this clonotype turned up a few times. The chain combines TRBV7-3 with TRBJ1-2, with a weak D call TRBD1 (5 bases). This CDR3 region has 13 residues. CDR1 and CDR2 from the germline V gene are SGHTA and FQGTGA. The V gene lost 3 bases and the J gene lost 6 bases, with 11 bases spanning the gap. The CDR3 loop is CASSFPGRNGYTF. The CDR3 DNA is TGTGCCAGCAGCTTCCCAGGGAGAAATGGCTACACCTTC.

This clonotype was detected many times. The chain combines TRBV29-1 with TRBJ2-5, with a weak D call TRBD1 (6 bases). CDR1 SQVTM and CDR2 ANQGSEA come from the germline V gene. CDR3 length: 13 residues. V was shortened by 0 bases and J by 4 bases, with 9 bases between the two germline ends. For the CDR3, the DNA is TGCAGCGTTGAAGACGACAGGCGAGAGACCCAGTACTTC. It translates to CSVEDDRRETQYF.

This clonotype was picked up one time. This may be a read error, as it is one base from a much larger clone. The V and J genes are TRBV7-2 and TRBJ2-5, with 11 bases that match TRBD2. Germline V gives CDR1 SGHTA, CDR2 FQGNSA. This CDR3 has 17 amino acids. The CDR3 DNA reads as TGTGCCAGAAGCTTCGTAGGGACTAGCGGAAACCAAGAGACCCAGTACTTC. The encoded protein is CARSFVGTSGNQETQYF.

This clonotype has just a few counts. The chain uses TRBV7-3 and TRBJ2-3, with D maybe TRBD2 (6 bases). This CDR3 is built from 16 residues. Germline V gives CDR1 SGHTA, CDR2 FQGTGA. Trimming took off 5 bases at V and 1 base at J, with 16 bases between the two ends. The CDR3 bases are TGTGCCAGCAGCCCCCGTAAGGGCGGGGGCACAGATACGCAGTATTTT. Protein product: CASSPRKGGGTDTQYF.

The table lists this clonotype with a few counts. V is TRBV12-3 or TRBV12-4 and J is TRBJ2-5; TRBD2 agrees at 7 bases. V was pared by 6 bases and J by 1 base, with 5 bases of the junction left unmatched. The CDR3 is 14 residues long. The CDR3 DNA follows: TGTGCCAGCAGGGGGCGCGGGAGCCAAGAGACCCAGTACTTC. It is translated as CASRGRGSQETQYF.

This clonotype was detected many times. The rearrangement links TRBV20-1 to TRBJ2-5; D may be TRBD2 (6 bases). The CDR3 runs 14 residues. Germline V gene data show CDR1 as DFQATT and CDR2 as SNEGSKA (reference sequence). Trimming removed 3 bases from V and 5 bases from J, with 16 bases in between. CDR3 sequence reads: CSASESRRGETQYF. In nucleotides, the CDR3 is TGCAGTGCTAGCGAATCTAGGAGGGGCGAGACCCAGTACTTC.

This clonotype turned up a few times. Written as DNA, the CDR3 is TGTGCCAGCAGTGAGATGGACAATGAGCAGTTCTTC. It is translated as CASSEMDNEQFF. The chain employs TRBV2 and TRBJ2-1, with D hard to call. V dropped 3 bases and J dropped 5 bases, with 5 bases sitting between them. The V gene's germline CDR1 is SNHLY and CDR2 FYNNEI. The CDR3 is 12 residues long.

This rearrangement joins TRBV20-1 to TRBJ2-3; 9 bases match TRBD2. J gave up 2 bases and V 6 bases, and 6 bases lay outside the gene matches. Germline loops: CDR1 DFQATT, CDR2 SNEGSKA (reference sequence). The length of the CDR3 is 14 residues. For the CDR3, the DNA is TGCAGTGCGCATCTAGCGGGGTACACAGATACGCAGTATTTT. As protein: CSAHLAGYTDTQYF.

Only a few counts were recorded for this clonotype. This chain connects TRBV7-2 to TRBJ1-2, with D uncertain. The CDR3 has 13 residues. Germline-derived CDR1 and CDR2 are SGHTA and FQGNSA. With 1 base removed from V and 4 bases from J, the gap between germline ends came to 7 bases. The chain's CDR3 is CASSLGVIYGYTF. In DNA, the CDR3 is TGTGCCAGCAGCTTAGGGGTCATCTATGGCTACACCTTC.

The chain uses TRBV20-1 and TRBJ1-5, with TRBD1 matching over 10 bases. V shed 5 bases and J 2 bases; nucleotides not matched to a gene: 6. Germline assignment: CDR1 DFQATT and CDR2 SNEGSKA (reference sequence). The CDR3 totals 15 residues. CDR3 amino acids: CSAGQTGGGNQPQHF. Written as DNA, the CDR3 is TGCAGTGCTGGGCAGACAGGGGGCGGCAATCAGCCCCAGCATTTT.

This clonotype was observed a handful of times. The chain employs TRBV6-6 and TRBJ2-7; TRBD2 matches 10 bases. J was trimmed by 6 bases and V by 0 bases; bases with no gene match: 2. The CDR3 has 14 amino acids. Germline V gene sequence: CDR1 MNHNY, CDR2 SVGAGI (reference sequence). For the CDR3, the DNA is TGTGCCAGCAGTTACTCTCCTAGCGGGGGCGAGCAGTACGTC. It is translated as CASSYSPSGGEQYV.

This clonotype showed up many times. The chain links TRBV14 to TRBJ2-7; D gene uncertain. CDR1 and CDR2 from the germline V gene are SGHDN and FVKESK. The CDR3 runs to 14 residues. The ends were cut back, 4 bases at V and 2 bases at J, with 12 bases in the middle. The DNA for the CDR3 is TGTGCCAGCAGCCGGTCAGCGAATCCCTACGAGCAGTACTTC. Translation: CASSRSANPYEQYF.

CDR3 sequence reads: CASSLTQGTGELFF. The CDR3 bases are TGTGCCAGCTCACTAACACAGGGCACCGGGGAGCTGTTTTTT. The chain employs TRBV18 and TRBJ2-2; tentative D call: TRBD1 (6 bases). The CDR3 sequence is 14 residues long. In germline, CDR1 is KGHSH, CDR2 LQKENI. Trimming stripped 4 bases from V and 4 bases from J, with 10 bases between.

This rearrangement joins TRBV6-4 to TRBJ2-1; tentatively, D is TRBD2 (5 bases). The CDR3 is 12 amino acids. Germline-derived CDR1 and CDR2 are MRHNA and SNTAGT. Trimming stripped 9 bases from V and 4 bases from J, with 10 bases between. The CDR3 is CARREQYNEQFF. In DNA form, the CDR3 reads TGTGCCAGACGGGAACAGTACAATGAGCAGTTCTTC.

In its sample, this clonotype was seen a few times. V is TRBV6-5 and J is TRBJ1-6; 8 bases are a match to TRBD1. Germline V gene lookup returns CDR1 MNHEY and CDR2 SVGAGI. V shed 0 bases and J 6 bases; nucleotides not matched to a gene: 4. The CDR3 is 16 residues long. CDR3 sequence: CASSYSLQGGNSPLHF. Here the CDR3 DNA reads TGTGCCAGCAGTTACTCGCTACAGGGGGGTAATTCACCCCTCCACTTT.

This clonotype occurred a few times. The chain has TRBV20-1 and TRBJ2-7; 8 bases line up with TRBD2. CDR3 length: 13 residues. V shed 6 bases, J shed 3 bases, and the junction held 7 bases outside the gene matches. The germline CDR1 and CDR2 sequences are DFQATT and SNEGSKA (reference sequence). CDR3 DNA: TGCAGTGCCATTCCGGGGGGGAGCTACGAGCAGTACTTC. The encoded protein is CSAIPGGSYEQYF.

This clonotype was picked up a small number of times. CDR3 residues: CASSQQQGLDEQFF. The CDR3 region has the DNA TGCGCCAGCAGCCAACAACAGGGTCTCGATGAGCAGTTCTTC. The rearrangement joins TRBV4-1 to TRBJ2-1, with D possibly matching TRBD1 (6 bases). This CDR3 has 14 amino acids. The germline V gene has CDR1 MGHRA and CDR2 YSYEKL. V dropped 2 bases and J dropped 8 bases, with 13 bases sitting between them.

The sample holds many counts of this clonotype. This rearrangement joins TRBV18 to TRBJ1-2; maybe TRBD1 (5 bases). The V end lost 4 bases, the J end lost 7 bases, and 10 bases lay between the germline ends. The CDR3 is 12 residues long. CDR1 is KGHSH, CDR2 LQKENI, per germline. In DNA, the CDR3 is TGTGCCAGCTCACAGGAGGGGTCTGGCTACACCTTC. As protein: CASSQEGSGYTF.

The chain couples TRBV20-1 to TRBJ1-5, with D unresolved. The CDR3 sequence is 12 residues long. V was shortened by 4 bases and J by 5 bases, with 9 bases between the two germline ends. The germline V gene has CDR1 DFQATT and CDR2 SNEGSKA (reference sequence). CDR3 nucleotide sequence: TGCAGTGCTACCGTCGGTTATCAGCCCCAGCATTTT. Its protein is CSATVGYQPQHF.

This clonotype showed up just a few times. V and J are TRBV18 and TRBJ1-6; 8 nucleotides align to TRBD1. The CDR3 is 19 amino acids. The V gene's germline CDR1 is KGHSH and CDR2 LQKENI. V was pared by 3 bases and J by 0 bases, with 10 bases of the junction left unmatched. CDR3 loop: CASSPFDRGGSSYNSPLHF. In nucleotides, the CDR3 is TGTGCCAGCTCACCTTTTGACAGGGGCGGTAGCTCCTATAATTCACCCCTCCACTTT.

This clonotype turned up a few times. The chain couples TRBV24-1 to TRBJ2-1, with D perhaps matching TRBD2 (7 bases). The CDR3 spans 12 residues. The germline gives CDR1 KGHDR, CDR2 SFDVKD. The V gene lost 12 bases and the J gene lost 9 bases, with 17 bases spanning the gap. The CDR3 here is CALGGDTSEQFF. The CDR3 nucleotides are TGTGCCCTAGGGGGGGACACCAGTGAGCAGTTCTTC.